The clone carrying this T cell receptor (beta chain) was seen many times. Its target is unknown. This CDR3 has 14 residues. The V and J ends lost 3 bases and 2 bases, in that order; junction bases with no gene match: 3. Germline V gene lookup returns CDR1 SGHRS and CDR2 YFSETQ. These data are taken from a study of T-cell reconstitution after alpha-beta-depleted transplantation in children. General study results and limits: The authors attributed T-cell counts and diversity one year after transplant mostly to newly produced T cells. Where alpha-beta T cells came from about two months after transplant was reportedly several hundred expanded graft clones.

Library preparation (for TCRbeta) was performed with unique molecular identifiers. MiXCR, applied by TCRdb to the PCR reads, yields one record per CDR3 protein. The data hold around 960,000 distinct CDR3 sequences, with 25% to 35% observed a single time. This TCR came from a boy under three years old who had a stem cell transplant for SCID, so the T cells may come from the graft donor. Sample: PBMCs, mostly from graft donor cells, taken 360 days after TCRalphabeta/CD19-depleted stem cell transplant. V is TRBV5-1 and J is TRBJ2-3; TRBD1 aligns across 7 bases. Here the CDR3 reads CASSSGQYTDTQYF. DNA of the CDR3: TGCGCCAGCAGCTCGGGACAGTACACAGATACGCAGTATTTT.